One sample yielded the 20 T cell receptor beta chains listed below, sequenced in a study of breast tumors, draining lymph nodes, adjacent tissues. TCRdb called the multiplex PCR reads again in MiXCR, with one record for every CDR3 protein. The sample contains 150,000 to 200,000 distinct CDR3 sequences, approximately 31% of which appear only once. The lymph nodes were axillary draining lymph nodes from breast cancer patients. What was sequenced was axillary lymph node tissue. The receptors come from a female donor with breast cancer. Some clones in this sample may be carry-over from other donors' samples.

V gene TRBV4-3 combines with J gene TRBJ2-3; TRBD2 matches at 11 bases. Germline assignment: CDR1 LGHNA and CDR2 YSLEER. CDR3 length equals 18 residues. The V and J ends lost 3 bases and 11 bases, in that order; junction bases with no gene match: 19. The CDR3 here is CASSHIAGGPSGGNEQYF. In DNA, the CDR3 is TGCGCCAGCAGCCACATAGCGGGAGGGCCTTCCGGGGGCAATGAGCAGTATTTT.

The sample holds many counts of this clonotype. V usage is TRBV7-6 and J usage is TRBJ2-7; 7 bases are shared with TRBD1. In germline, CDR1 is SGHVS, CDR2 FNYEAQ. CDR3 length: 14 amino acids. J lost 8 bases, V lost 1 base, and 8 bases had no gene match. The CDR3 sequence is CASSLGGTVPQQYF. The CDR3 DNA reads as TGTGCCAGCAGCTTAGGGGGGACAGTCCCCCAGCAGTACTTC. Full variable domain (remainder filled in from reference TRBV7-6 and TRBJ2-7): GAGVSQSPRYKVTKRGQDVALRCDPISGHVSLYWYRQALGQGPEFLTYFNYEAQQDKSGLPNDRFSAERPEGSISTLTIQRTEQRDSAMYRCASSLGGTVPQQYFGPGTRLTVT.

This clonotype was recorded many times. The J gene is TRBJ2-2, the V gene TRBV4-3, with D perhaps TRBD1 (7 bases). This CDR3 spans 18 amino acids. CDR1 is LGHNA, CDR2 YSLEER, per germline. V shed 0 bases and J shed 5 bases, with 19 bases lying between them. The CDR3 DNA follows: TGCGCCAGCAGCCAAGATACGGCGGGACCAGGGGGGACCGGGGAGCTGTTTTTT. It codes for CASSQDTAGPGGTGELFF.

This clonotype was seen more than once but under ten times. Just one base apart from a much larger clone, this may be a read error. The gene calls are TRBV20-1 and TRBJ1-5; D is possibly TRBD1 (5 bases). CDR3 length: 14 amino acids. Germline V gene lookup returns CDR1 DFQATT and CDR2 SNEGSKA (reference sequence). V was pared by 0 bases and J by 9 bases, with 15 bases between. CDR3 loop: CSARDLGGSPPQHF. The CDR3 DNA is TGCAGTGCTAGAGATCTCGGGGGAAGTCCGCCCCAGCATTTT.

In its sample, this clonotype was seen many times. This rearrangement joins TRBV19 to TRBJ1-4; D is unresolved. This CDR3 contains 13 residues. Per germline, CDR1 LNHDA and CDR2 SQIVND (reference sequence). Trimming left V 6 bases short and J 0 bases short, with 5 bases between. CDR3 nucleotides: TGTGCCAGTAGACAGTCAACTAATGAAAAACTGTTTTTT. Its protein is CASRQSTNEKLFF. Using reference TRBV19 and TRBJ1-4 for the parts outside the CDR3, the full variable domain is DGGITQSPKYLFRKEGQNVTLSCEQNLNHDAMYWYRQDPGQGLRLIYYSQIVNDFQKGDIAEGYSVSREKKESFPLTVTSAQKNPTAFYLCASRQSTNEKLFFGSGTQLSVL.

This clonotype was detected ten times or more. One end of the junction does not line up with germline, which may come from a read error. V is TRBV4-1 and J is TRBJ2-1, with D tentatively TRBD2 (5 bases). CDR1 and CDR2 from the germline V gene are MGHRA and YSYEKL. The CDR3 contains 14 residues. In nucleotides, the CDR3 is TGCGCCAGCAGCCAAGATCGGAGCGGAGCTGAGAGCATCTTC. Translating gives CASSQDRSGAESIF.

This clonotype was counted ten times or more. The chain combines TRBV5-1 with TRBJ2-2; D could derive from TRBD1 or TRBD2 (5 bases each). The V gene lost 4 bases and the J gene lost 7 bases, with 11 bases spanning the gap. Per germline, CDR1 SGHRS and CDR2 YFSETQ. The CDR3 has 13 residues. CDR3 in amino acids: CASSPRGGGELFF. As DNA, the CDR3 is TGCGCCAGCAGCCCGAGGGGTGGCGGGGAGCTGTTTTTT.

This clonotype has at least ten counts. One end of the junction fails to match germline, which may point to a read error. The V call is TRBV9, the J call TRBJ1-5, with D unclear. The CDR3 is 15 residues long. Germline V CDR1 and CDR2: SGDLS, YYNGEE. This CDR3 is CASSVGWQSNQPPHF. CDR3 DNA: TGTGCCAGCAGCGTAGGATGGCAGAGCAATCAGCCCCCGCATTTT.

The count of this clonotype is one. The CDR3 DNA reads as TGTGCCAGCAGCTTTAACTCGGGAACCTACGAGCATTTT. It translates to CASSFNSGTYEHF. The rearrangement uses TRBV7-9 and TRBJ1-5, with D uncertain. The V gene lost 3 bases and the J gene lost 14 bases, with 17 bases spanning the gap. Germline CDR1 SEHNR, CDR2 FQNEAQ (reference sequence). The CDR3 covers 13 residues.

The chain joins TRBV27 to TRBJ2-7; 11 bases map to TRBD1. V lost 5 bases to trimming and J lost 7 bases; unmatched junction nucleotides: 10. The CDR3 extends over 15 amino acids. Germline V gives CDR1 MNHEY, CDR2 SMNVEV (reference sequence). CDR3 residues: CASSHNWTGGYEQYF. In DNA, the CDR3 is TGTGCCAGCAGTCACAACTGGACAGGGGGCTATGAGCAGTACTTC.

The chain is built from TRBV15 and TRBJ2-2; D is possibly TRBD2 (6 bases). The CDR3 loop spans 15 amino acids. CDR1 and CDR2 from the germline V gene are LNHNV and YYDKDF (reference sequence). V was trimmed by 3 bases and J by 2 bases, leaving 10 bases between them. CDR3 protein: CATSSGGVNTGELFF. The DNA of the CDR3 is TGTGCCACCAGCAGCGGGGGAGTAAACACCGGGGAGCTGTTTTTT.

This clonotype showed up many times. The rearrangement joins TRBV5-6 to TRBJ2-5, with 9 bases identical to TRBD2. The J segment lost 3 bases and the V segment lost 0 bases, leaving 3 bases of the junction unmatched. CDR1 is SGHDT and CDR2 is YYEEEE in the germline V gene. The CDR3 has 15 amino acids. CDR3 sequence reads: CASSLVAGGKETQYF. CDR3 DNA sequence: TGTGCCAGCAGCTTGGTTGCGGGGGGGAAAGAGACCCAGTACTTC.

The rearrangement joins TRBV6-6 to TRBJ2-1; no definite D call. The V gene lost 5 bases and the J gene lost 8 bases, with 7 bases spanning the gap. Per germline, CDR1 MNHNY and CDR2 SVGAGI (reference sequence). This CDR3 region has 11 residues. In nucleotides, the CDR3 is TGTGCCAGCAGTCCGTACGATGAGCAGTTCTTC. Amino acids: CASSPYDEQFF.

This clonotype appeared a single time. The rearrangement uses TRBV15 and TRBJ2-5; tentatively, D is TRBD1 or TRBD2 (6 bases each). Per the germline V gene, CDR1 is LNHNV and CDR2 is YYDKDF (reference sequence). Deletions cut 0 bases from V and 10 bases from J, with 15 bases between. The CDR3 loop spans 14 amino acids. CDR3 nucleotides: TGTGCCACCAGCAGAGATCCGGGGGCGAGGGACCAGTACTTC. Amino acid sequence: CATSRDPGARDQYF.

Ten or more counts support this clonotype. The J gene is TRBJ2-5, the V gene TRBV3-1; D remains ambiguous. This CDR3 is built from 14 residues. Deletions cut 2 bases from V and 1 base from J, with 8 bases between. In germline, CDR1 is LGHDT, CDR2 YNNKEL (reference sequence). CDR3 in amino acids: CASSQNLGQETQYF. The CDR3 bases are TGTGCCAGCAGCCAAAATTTAGGCCAAGAGACCCAGTACTTC.

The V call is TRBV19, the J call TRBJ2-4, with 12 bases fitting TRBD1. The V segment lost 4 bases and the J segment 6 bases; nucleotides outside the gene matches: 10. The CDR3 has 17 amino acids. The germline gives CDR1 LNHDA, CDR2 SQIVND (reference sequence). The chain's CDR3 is CASSSRDRGLLGNIQYF. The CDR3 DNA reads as TGTGCCAGTAGTAGCCGGGACAGGGGGCTATTGGGAAACATTCAGTACTTC.

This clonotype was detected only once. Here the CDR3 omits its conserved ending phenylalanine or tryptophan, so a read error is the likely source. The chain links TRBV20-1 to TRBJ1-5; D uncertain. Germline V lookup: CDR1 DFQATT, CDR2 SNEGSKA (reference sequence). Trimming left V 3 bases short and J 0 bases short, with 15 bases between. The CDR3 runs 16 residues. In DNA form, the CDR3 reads TGCAGTGCTAGGCGAGCGGACGGAGGTAGCAATCAGCCCCAGCATTCT. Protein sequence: CSARRADGGSNQPQHS.

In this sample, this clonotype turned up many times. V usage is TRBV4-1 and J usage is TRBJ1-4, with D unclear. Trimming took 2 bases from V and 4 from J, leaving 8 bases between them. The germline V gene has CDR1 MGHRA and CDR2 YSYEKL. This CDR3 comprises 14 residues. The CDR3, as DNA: TGCGCCAGCAGCCAACCAGCCGGTAATGAAAAACTGTTTTTT. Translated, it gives CASSQPAGNEKLFF.

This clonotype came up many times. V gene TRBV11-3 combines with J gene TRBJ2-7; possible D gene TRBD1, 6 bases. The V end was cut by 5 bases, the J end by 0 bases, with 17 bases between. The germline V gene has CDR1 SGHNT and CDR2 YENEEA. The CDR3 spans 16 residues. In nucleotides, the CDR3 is TGTGCCAGCAGCCCGTACAGGGCCTTTAACTCCTACGAGCAGTACTTC. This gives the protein CASSPYRAFNSYEQYF.

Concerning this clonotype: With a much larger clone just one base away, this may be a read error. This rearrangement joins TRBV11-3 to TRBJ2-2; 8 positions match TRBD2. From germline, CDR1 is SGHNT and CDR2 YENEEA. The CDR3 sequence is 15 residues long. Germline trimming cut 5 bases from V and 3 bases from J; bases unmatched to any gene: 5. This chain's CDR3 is CASSPPGGDTGELFF. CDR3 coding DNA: TGTGCCAGCAGCCCCCCGGGGGGGGACACCGGGGAGCTGTTTTTT. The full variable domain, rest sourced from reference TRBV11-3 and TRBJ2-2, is EAGVVQSPRYKIIEKKQPVAFWCNPISGHNTLYWYLQNLGQGPELLIRYENEEAVDDSQLPKDRFSAERLKGVDSTLKIQPAELGDSAVYLCASSPPGGDTGELFFGEGSRLTVL.